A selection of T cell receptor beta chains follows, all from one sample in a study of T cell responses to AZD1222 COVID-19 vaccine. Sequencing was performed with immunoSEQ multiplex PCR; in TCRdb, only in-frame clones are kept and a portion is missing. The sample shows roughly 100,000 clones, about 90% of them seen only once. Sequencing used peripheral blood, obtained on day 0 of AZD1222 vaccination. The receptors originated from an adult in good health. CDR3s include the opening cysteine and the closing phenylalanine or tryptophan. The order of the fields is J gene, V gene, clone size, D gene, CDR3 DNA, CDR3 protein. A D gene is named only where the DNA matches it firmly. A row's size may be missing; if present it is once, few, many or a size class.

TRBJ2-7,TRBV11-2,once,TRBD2,TGTGCCAGCACCATTGGGCTAGCGGGTAAGAACGAGCAGTACTTC,CASTIGLAGKNEQYF
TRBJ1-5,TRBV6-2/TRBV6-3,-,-,TGTGCCAGCAGTTACGTTGAGGAAGGTCAGCCCCAGCATTTT,CASSYVEEGQPQHF
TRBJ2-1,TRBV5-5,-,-,TGTGCCAGCAGCCACGGGGAGCAGTTCTTC,CASSHGEQFF
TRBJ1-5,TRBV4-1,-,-,TGCGCCAGCAGCCAAGGACAGTTCAATCAGCCCCAGCATTTT,CASSQGQFNQPQHF
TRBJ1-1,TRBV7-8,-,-,TGTGCCAGCAGCTTAGGGGCGGTGAACACTGAAGCTTTCTTT,CASSLGAVNTEAFF
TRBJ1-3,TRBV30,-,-,TGTGCCTGGCAAACGGGTAACTCTGGAAACACCATATATTTT,CAWQTGNSGNTIYF
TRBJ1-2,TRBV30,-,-,TGTGCCTGGAGTGCGGGGGCGCTTAGATCCTATGGCTACACCTTC,CAWSAGALRSYGYTF
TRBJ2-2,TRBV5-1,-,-,TGCGCCAGCAGCTTGGCGGGACCCATAAACACCGGGGAGCTGTTTTTT,CASSLAGPINTGELFF
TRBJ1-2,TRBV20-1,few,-,TGCAGTGCGAACTATGGCTACACCTTC,CSANYGYTF
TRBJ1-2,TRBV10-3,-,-,TGTGCCCTCAGGTCGGACCCAAAAAAGGGATATGGCTACACCTTC,CALRSDPKKGYGYTF
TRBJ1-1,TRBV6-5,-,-,TGTGCCAGCATCTCAGGGAGTAGTATGAACACTGAAGCTTTCTTT,CASISGSSMNTEAFF
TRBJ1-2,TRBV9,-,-,TGTGCCAGCAGCTCAACGAATAGTGGCTACACCTTC,CASSSTNSGYTF
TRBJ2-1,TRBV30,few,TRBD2,TGTGCCCGGAGCGGGGGAGGTGAGCAGTTCTTC,CARSGGGEQFF
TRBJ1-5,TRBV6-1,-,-,TGTGCCAGCAGTGAAGCGGGCCGCTATAGCAATCAGCCCCAGCATTTT,CASSEAGRYSNQPQHF
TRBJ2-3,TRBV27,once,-,TGTGCCAGCAGTTTATGGGCGGGGGCCGAAGATACGCAGTATTTT,CASSLWAGAEDTQYF
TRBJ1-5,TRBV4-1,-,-,TGCGCCAGCAGCCAAGCTAATAGCAATCAGCCCCAGCATTTT,CASSQANSNQPQHF
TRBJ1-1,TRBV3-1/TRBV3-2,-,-,TGTGCCAGCAGCGCCCACCCAGACAGCGAAGCTTTCTTT,CASSAHPDSEAFF
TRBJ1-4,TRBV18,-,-,TGTGCCAGCTCACCAATGGACGGTGAAAAACTGTTTTTT,CASSPMDGEKLFF
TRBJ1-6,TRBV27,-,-,TGTGCCAGCAGCCGCGGCCCGGGGGCATATTCACCCCTCCACTTT,CASSRGPGAYSPLHF
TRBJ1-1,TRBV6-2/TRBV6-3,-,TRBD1,TGTGCCAGCAGTTACCGGTCCGGTGGACAGGAGAACACTGAAGCTTTCTTT,CASSYRSGGQENTEAFF
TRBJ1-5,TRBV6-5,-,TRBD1,TGTGCCAGCAGTCCTGGACAGGGGGCAGGTCAGCCCCAGCATTTT,CASSPGQGAGQPQHF
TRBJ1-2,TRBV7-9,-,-,TGTGCCAGCAGCTTAAGCGGACACTATGGCTACACCTTC,CASSLSGHYGYTF
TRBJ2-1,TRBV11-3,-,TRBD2,TGTGCCAGCAGCCCGCGGGGGGGAAGCAATGAGCAGTTCTTC,CASSPRGGSNEQFF
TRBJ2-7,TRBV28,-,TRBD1,TGTGCCAGCACCCCGACTGGACAGGTCAGCTACGAGCAGTACTTC,CASTPTGQVSYEQYF
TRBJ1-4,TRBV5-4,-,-,TGTGCCAGCAGCTTGGGGGGAAGCGAGGATGAAAAACTGTTTTTT,CASSLGGSEDEKLFF
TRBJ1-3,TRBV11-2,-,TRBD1,TGTGCCAGCAGCGTCCTGACAGGGAGCTCTGGAAACACCATATATTTT,CASSVLTGSSGNTIYF
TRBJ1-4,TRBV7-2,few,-,TGTGCCAGCAGCTTGGATGCTGGTGAAAAACTGTTTTTT,CASSLDAGEKLFF
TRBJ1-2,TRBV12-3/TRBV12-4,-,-,TGTGCCAGCAGTTTATCGCAGGGTCTTGGCTACACCTTC,CASSLSQGLGYTF
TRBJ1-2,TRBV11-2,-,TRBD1,TGTGCCAGCAGCTTAGGGGGACAGGGCGATGGCTACACCTTC,CASSLGGQGDGYTF
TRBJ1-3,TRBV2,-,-,TGTGCCAGCAGTGAAGTAGACACCATATATTTT,CASSEVDTIYF
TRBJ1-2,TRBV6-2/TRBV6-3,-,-,TGTGCCAGCAGTTTTCTGACGGAATCTAACTATGGCTACACCTTC,CASSFLTESNYGYTF